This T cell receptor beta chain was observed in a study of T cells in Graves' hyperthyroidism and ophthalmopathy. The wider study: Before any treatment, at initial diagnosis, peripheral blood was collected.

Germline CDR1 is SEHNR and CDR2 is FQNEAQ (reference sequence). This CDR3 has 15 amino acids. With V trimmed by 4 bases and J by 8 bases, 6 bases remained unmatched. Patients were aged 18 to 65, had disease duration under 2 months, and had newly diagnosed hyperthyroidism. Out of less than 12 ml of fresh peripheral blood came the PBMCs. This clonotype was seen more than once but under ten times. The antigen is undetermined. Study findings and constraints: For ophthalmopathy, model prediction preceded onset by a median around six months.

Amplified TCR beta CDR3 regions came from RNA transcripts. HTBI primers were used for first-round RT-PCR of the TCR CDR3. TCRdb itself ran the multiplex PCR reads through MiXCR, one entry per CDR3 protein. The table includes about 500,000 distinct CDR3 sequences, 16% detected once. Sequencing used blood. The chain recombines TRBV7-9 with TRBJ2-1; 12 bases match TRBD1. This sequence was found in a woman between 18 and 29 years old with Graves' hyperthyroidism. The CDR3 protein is CASSSGTGGYYEQFF. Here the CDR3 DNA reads TGTGCCAGCAGCTCCGGGACAGGGGGCTATTATGAGCAGTTCTTC.